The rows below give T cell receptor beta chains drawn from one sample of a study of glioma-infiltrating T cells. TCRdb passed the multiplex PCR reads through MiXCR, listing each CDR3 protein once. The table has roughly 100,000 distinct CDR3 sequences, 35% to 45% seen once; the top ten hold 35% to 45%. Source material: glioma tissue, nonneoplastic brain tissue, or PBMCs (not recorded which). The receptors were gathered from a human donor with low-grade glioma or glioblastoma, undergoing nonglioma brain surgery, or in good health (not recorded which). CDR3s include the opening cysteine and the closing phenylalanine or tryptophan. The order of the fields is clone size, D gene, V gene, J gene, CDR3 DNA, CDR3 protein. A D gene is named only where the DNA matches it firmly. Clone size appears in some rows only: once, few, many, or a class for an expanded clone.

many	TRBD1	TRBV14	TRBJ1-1	TGTGCCAGCAGCCAACGACAGGGGATCATGAACACTGAAGCTTTCTTT	CASSQRQGIMNTEAFF
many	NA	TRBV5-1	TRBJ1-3	TGCGCCAGCAGCTTGGGACAAAACTACGGCTCTGGAAACACCATATATTTT	CASSLGQNYGSGNTIYF
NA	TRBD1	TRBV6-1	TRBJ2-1	TGTGCCAGCAGAAACGTCCGGGACAGGGGTGGAAATGAGCAGTTCTTC	CASRNVRDRGGNEQFF
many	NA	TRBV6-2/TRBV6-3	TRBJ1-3	TGTGCCAGCGGTTTGGGTGTCATCTCTGGAAACACCATATATTTT	CASGLGVISGNTIYF
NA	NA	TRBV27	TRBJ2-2	TGTGCCAGCAGTTTTACGGAGAGCGCCGGGGAGCTGTGTTTT	CASSFTESAGELCF
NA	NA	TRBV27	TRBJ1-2	TGTGTTAGCAGTTTACAGGGCTTGGATGGCTACACCTTC	CVSSLQGLDGYTF
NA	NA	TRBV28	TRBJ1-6	TGTGCCAGCAGTTGGACAAGGGCTGGTTCACCCCTCCACTTT	CASSWTRAGSPLHF
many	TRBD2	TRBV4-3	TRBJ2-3	TGCGCCAGCAGCCGGGGTGGTACTAGCGGATTAAACACAGATACGCAGTATTTT	CASSRGGTSGLNTDTQYF
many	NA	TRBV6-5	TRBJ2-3	TGTGCCAGCAGTTACCGGACAGTGGACACAGATACGCAGTATTTT	CASSYRTVDTDTQYF
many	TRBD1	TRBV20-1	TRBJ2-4	TGCAGTGCTATCCGGGACAGACAAAACATTCAGTACTTC	CSAIRDRQNIQYF
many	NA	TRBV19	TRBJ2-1	TGTGCCAGTAGTATAGACTACAGCTACAATGAGCAGTTCTTC	CASSIDYSYNEQFF
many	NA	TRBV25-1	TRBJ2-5	TGTGCCAGCACCCTCAGAGGGACCCAGTACTTC	CASTLRGTQYF
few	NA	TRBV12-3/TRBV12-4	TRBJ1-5	TGTGCCAGCATATTGTCAGGGGTTAGTCAGCCCCAGCATTTT	CASILSGVSQPQHF
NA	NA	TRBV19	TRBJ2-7	TGTGCCAGTTATTCCGGGTACGAGCAGTACTTC	CASYSGYEQYF
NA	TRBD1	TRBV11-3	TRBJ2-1	TGTGCCAGCAGCCTACACCTCCGGGACAGGGTGAATGGGCAGTTCTTC	CASSLHLRDRVNGQFF
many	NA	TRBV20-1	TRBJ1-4	TGCAGTGCTCCAGACACGGGTGGGGAAAAACTGTTTTTT	CSAPDTGGEKLFF
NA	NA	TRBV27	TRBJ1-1	TGTGCCAGCAGTTGGGGACCCGTGGAGACCCAGTTCTTT	CASSWGPVETQFF
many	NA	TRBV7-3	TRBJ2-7	TGTGCCAGCAGCTTAGACCGCCTAGCTAGCGAGCAGTACTTC	CASSLDRLASEQYF
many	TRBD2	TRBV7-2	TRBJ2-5	TGTGCCAGCAGCCCTAGGGAACTAGCGGGAAGAGAGACCCAGTACTTC	CASSPRELAGRETQYF
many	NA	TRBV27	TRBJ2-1	TGTGCCAGCAGTTTCCAGGGCGTGTACAATGAGCAGTTCTTC	CASSFQGVYNEQFF
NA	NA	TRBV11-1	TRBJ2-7	TGTGCCAGCAGCCCCCAGACCCGGGGGTCCTACGAGCAGTACTTC	CASSPQTRGSYEQYF
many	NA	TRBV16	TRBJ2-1	TGTGCCAGCAGCCAATCTGCGAACTCCTACAATGAGCAGTTCTTC	CASSQSANSYNEQFF
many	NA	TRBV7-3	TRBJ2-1	TGTGCCAGCAGCTTTGAAGGGGCCCCTAACAATGAGCAGTTCTTC	CASSFEGAPNNEQFF
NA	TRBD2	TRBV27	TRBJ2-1	TGTGCCAGCAGTTTATCACTAGCGGACTCCTATGAGCAGTTCTTC	CASSLSLADSYEQFF
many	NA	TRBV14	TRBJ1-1	TGTGCCAGCAGCCAAGATCTTCGGTTAGAAGCTTTCTTT	CASSQDLRLEAFF
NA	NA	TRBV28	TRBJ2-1	TGTGCCAGCAGATCCATCGACGGGATCTGGACCGGGGAGCAGTTCTTC	CASRSIDGIWTGEQFF
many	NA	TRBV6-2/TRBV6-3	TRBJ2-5	TGTGCCAGCAGTTACGGGCTAGCGCGAGAGACCCAGTACTTC	CASSYGLARETQYF
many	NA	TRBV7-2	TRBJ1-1	TGTGCCAGCAGCTTAAGGATGAACACTGAAGCTTTCTTT	CASSLRMNTEAFF
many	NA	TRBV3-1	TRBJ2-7	TGTGCCAGCAGCCCCCTAGGATTAAAGGGCTCCTACGAGCAGTACTTC	CASSPLGLKGSYEQYF
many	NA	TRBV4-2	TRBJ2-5	TGTGCCAGCAGCCAAGGATCGGGGGATGGAAAAGAGACCCAGTACTTC	CASSQGSGDGKETQYF
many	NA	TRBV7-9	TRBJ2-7	TGTGCCAGCAGCCAAACAGGTTACGAGCAGTACTTC	CASSQTGYEQYF
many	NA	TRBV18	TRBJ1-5	TGTGCCAGCTCACCTGTGGGGCTGAATCAGCCCCAGCATTTT	CASSPVGLNQPQHF
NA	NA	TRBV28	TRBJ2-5	TGTGCCAGCAGTTCCCTTGGGGGCCCCCAGTACTTC	CASSSLGGPQYF
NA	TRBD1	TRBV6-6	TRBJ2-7	TGTGCCAGCAGTTACGGGGGGACAGGGGACGAGCAGTACTTC	CASSYGGTGDEQYF
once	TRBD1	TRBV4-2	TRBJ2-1	TGTGCCAGCAGCCAAGGGGGACAGTGCGGTGAACAGTTCTTC	CASSQGGQCGEQFF
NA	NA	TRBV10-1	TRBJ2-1	TGCGCCACCTCGGACGGGGTCAATAAGCAGTTCTTC	CATSDGVNKQFF
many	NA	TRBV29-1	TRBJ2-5	TGCAGCGTTGAAGTCGACAGTATATGGCAAGAGACCCAGTACTTC	CSVEVDSIWQETQYF
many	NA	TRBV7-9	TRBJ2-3	TGTGCCAGCAGCTTATTAGCAGGGGGCACAGATACGCAGTATTTT	CASSLLAGGTDTQYF
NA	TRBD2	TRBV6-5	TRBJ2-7	TGTGCCAGCAGCTCCGATCGGACTAGCGGGAGGTTGTACGAGCAGTACTTC	CASSSDRTSGRLYEQYF
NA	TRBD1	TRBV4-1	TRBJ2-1	TGCGCCAGCAGCCAGGATGAGGGGGCTCTGCAGCTCTTC	CASSQDEGALQLF
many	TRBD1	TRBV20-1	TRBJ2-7	TGCAGTGGGTCGGTTCCCCACAACAGGGGGCGAATCGTCTACGAGCAGTACTTC	CSGSVPHNRGRIVYEQYF
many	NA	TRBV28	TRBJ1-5	TGTGCCAGCAGTTTCGGATATCAGCCCCAGCATTTT	CASSFGYQPQHF
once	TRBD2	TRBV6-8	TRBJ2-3	TGTGCCAGCAGTTTAGAGCGGGGAGGAAGTTCAGATACGCAGTATTTT	CASSLERGGSSDTQYF
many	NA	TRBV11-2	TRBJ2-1	TGTGCCAGCAGCTCCGGGAGTTTCGGTTACAATGAGCAGTTCTTC	CASSSGSFGYNEQFF
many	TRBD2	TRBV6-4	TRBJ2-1	TGTGCCAGCAGTCGGACTAGCGGGGGAAGCTCCTACAATGAGCAGTTCTTC	CASSRTSGGSSYNEQFF